The T cell receptor (beta chain) described here comes from a study of blood T cell repertoires in COVID-19. Study summary: Acute-phase and convalescent COVID-19 samples originated in the United States, Italy and Spain.

In this sample, this clone turned up once. Germline lookup yields CDR1 SNHLY and CDR2 FYNNEI. This CDR3 spans 12 amino acids. The V gene lost 7 bases and the J gene lost 4 bases, with 10 bases spanning the gap. Ages ranged from about 18 to 89 years, with residence in about 24 US areas. Participants' own reports of clinical history determined their cohort assignment. Per the original methods: Nucleated cell number was recorded as an estimate derived from reference gene primer amplification. The data were produced by immunoSEQ multiplex PCR, yet TCRdb's version contains in-frame clones alone and is incomplete. V and J calls and clone size come straight from that table; D and trimming were deduced from the DNA. The data contain about 200,000 clones, 80% of them seen just once; the ten biggest clones take up approximately 7.4%.

The genes are TRBV2 and TRBJ2-5; tentatively, D is TRBD2 (5 bases). This sequence originates from a woman between 35 and 50 years old with acute COVID-19. The sample comprised PBMCs or T cells enriched from blood (not recorded which). CDR3 sequence (DNA): TGTGCCAGCAATAGCGATGGAGAGACCCAGTACTTC. Translating it yields CASNSDGETQYF.